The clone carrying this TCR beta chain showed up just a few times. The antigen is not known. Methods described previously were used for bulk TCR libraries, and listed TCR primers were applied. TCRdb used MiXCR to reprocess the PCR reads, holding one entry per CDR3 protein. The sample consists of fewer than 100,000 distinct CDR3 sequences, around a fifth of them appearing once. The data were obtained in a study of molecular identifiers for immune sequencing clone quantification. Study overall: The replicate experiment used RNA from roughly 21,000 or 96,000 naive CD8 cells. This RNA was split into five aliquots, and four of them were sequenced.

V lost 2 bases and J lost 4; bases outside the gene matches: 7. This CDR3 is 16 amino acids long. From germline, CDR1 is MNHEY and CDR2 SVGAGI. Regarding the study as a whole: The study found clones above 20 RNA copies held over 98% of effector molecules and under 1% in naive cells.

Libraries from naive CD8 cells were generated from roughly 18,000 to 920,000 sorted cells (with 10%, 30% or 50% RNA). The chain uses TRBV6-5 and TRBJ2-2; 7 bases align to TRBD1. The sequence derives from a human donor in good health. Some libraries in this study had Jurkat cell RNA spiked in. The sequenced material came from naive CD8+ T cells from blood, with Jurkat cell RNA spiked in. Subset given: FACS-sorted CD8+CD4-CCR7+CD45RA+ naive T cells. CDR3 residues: CASSYTGTASTGELFF. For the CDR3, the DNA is TGTGCCAGCAGTTACACCGGGACAGCCAGCACCGGGGAGCTGTTTTTT.